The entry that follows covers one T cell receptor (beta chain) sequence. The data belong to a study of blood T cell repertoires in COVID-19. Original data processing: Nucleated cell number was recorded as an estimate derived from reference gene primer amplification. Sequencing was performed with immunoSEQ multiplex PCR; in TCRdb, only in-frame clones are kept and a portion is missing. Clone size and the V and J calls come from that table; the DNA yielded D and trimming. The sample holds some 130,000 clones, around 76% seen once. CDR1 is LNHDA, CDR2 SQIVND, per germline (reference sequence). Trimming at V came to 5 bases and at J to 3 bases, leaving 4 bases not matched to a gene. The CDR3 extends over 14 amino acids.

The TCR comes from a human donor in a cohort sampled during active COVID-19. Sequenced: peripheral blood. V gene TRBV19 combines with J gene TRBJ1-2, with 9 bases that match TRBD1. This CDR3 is CASSGQGLDYGYTF. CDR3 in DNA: TGTGCCAGTAGTGGACAGGGGCTAGACTATGGCTACACCTTC.